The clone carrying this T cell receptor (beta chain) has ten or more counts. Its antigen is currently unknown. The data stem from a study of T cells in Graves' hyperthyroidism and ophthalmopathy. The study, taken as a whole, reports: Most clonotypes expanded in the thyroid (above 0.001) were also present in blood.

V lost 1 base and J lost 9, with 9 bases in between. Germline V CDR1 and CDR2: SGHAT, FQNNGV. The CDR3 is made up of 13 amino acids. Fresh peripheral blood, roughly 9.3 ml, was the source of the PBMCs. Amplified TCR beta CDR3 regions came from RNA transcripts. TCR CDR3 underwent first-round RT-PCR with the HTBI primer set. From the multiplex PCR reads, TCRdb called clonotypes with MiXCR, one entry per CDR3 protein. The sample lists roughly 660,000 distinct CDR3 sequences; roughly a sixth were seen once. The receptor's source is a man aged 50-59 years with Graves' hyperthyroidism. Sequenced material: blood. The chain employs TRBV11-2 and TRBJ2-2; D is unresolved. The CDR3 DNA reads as TGTGCCAGCAGCTTAGTGTTCCTGAGGGAGCTGTTTTTT. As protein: CASSLVFLRELFF.